Below are 29 T cell receptor beta chains sequenced from a single sample in a study of blood T cell repertoires in COVID-19. TCRdb's table, derived via immunoSEQ multiplex PCR, lists solely in-frame clones and lacks some. The sample shows 24,000 or so clones, around 86% of them seen only once. The sample consisted of peripheral blood. The receptors here all came from a human donor with active COVID-19. The donor label of this sample is uncertain.

This sequence joins TRBV27 and TRBJ2-7; TRBD2 agrees at 10 bases. The CDR3 sequence is 14 residues long. Losses at the gene ends were 8 bases for V and 3 bases for J; bases not matched to a gene: 7. Germline assignment: CDR1 MNHEY and CDR2 SMNVEV (reference sequence). In DNA, the CDR3 is TGTGCCAGCTCTAGCGGGAGTGGCCACTACGAGCAGTACTTC. It translates to CASSSGSGHYEQYF.

The rearrangement links TRBV2 to TRBJ2-1; D is undetermined. This CDR3 spans 13 amino acids. The germline V gene encodes CDR1 SNHLY and CDR2 FYNNEI. With 6 bases removed from V and 8 bases from J, the gap between germline ends came to 14 bases. This CDR3 is CASRDVLRDEQFF. The CDR3 bases are TGTGCCAGCAGAGACGTACTACGTGATGAGCAGTTCTTC. The full variable domain, in which reference TRBV2 and TRBJ2-1 provide the parts outside the CDR3, is EPEVTQTPSHQVTQMGQEVILRCVPISNHLYFYWYRQILGQKVEFLVSFYNNEISEKSEIFDDQFSVERPDGSNFTLKIRSTKLEDSAMYFCASRDVLRDEQFFGPGTRLTVL.

In this sample, this clone turned up a few times. V and J are TRBV9 and TRBJ2-2; D is ambiguous. CDR1 and CDR2 (germline): SGDLS, YYNGEE. Deletions cut 2 bases from V and 6 bases from J, with 11 bases between. The CDR3 has 14 residues. The CDR3 DNA reads TGTGCCAGCAGCGTGGCTTTATCCTCCGGGGAGCTGTTTTTT. This encodes CASSVALSSGELFF.

The V gene is TRBV5-5, the J gene TRBJ1-6; no clear D gene. Germline V gene sequence: CDR1 SGHKS, CDR2 YYEKEE (reference sequence). Trimming removed 2 bases from V and 6 bases from J, with 6 bases in between. The CDR3 has 13 residues. The CDR3 bases are TGTGCCAGCAGCTTCAACTCTAATTCACCCCTCCACTTT. Residues: CASSFNSNSPLHF.

V gene TRBV2 combines with J gene TRBJ2-1; the match to TRBD1 covers 9 bases. The CDR3 consists of 15 residues. Germline V gene lookup returns CDR1 SNHLY and CDR2 FYNNEI. Trimming at V came to 5 bases and at J to 3 bases, leaving 5 bases not matched to a gene. CDR3 region: CASSKGQGNYNEQFF. The CDR3 DNA is TGTGCCAGCAGTAAGGGACAGGGTAACTACAATGAGCAGTTCTTC.

V gene TRBV6-2 or TRBV6-3 combines with J gene TRBJ2-7, with D unresolved. Germline CDR1 reads MNHEY; CDR2 reads SVGEGT. The CDR3 is 13 amino acids. Trimming stripped 5 bases from V and 6 bases from J, with 14 bases between. CDR3 in DNA: TGTGCCAGCAGTACCGTCAGCAGAGGCGAGCAGTACTTC. Its translation: CASSTVSRGEQYF.

J is TRBJ2-3 and V is TRBV5-6, with D possibly matching TRBD1 (5 bases). Germline CDR1 SGHDT, CDR2 YYEEEE. The CDR3 has 14 amino acids. Trimming left V 5 bases short and J 4 bases short, with 14 bases between. The CDR3 spells CASRVRAGPDTQYF. CDR3 coding DNA: TGTGCCAGCAGAGTTAGGGCAGGGCCAGATACGCAGTATTTT. The full variable domain, completed using reference TRBV5-6 and TRBJ2-3, is DAGVTQSPTHLIKTRGQQVTLRCSPKSGHDTVSWYQQALGQGPQFIFQYYEEEERQRGNFPDRFSGHQFPNYSSELNVNALLLGDSALYLCASRVRAGPDTQYFGPGTRLTVL.

V usage is TRBV29-1 and J usage is TRBJ2-1, with TRBD2 matching over 12 bases. Germline CDR1 reads SQVTM; CDR2 reads ANQGSEA. V was clipped by 3 bases and J by 2 bases; unmatched bases: 11. The CDR3 has 18 residues. CDR3 region: CSVEAGTSGSSAYNEQFF. DNA of the CDR3: TGCAGCGTTGAGGCCGGGACTAGCGGGTCCTCTGCCTACAATGAGCAGTTCTTC.

The rearrangement links TRBV18 to TRBJ1-1; the match to TRBD1 covers 7 bases. CDR1 KGHSH and CDR2 LQKENI come from the germline V gene. This CDR3 has 15 residues. The ends lost 1 base at V and 4 bases at J; junction bases unmatched: 6. The DNA of the CDR3 is TGTGCCAGCTCACCACAGACAACAGGGGTCACTGAAGCTTTCTTT. It specifies CASSPQTTGVTEAFF.

This clone was detected once. The rearrangement uses TRBV19 and TRBJ2-2; a possible D gene is TRBD1 (6 bases). Germline V gene lookup returns CDR1 LNHDA and CDR2 SQIVND (reference sequence). With 8 bases removed from V and 0 bases from J, the gap between germline ends came to 7 bases. The CDR3 runs to 13 residues. The CDR3: CASPGANTGELFF. The CDR3 coding sequence is TGTGCCAGTCCAGGGGCGAACACCGGGGAGCTGTTTTTT.

This rearrangement joins TRBV13 to TRBJ1-6; possibly TRBD1 for D (5 bases). V dropped 5 bases and J dropped 0 bases, with 14 bases sitting between them. CDR3 length: 17 amino acids. Germline V CDR1 and CDR2: PRHDT, FYEKMQ (reference sequence). The CDR3 is CASSNSGWSSYNSPLHF. The CDR3 DNA sequence: TGTGCCAGCAGCAATTCAGGGTGGAGCTCCTATAATTCACCCCTCCACTTT.

The chain joins TRBV2 to TRBJ2-3; D not certain. V was cut by 4 bases and J by 5 bases, with 13 bases left in between. Germline lookup yields CDR1 SNHLY and CDR2 FYNNEI. The CDR3 is 14 amino acids. The chain's CDR3 is CASSVILFLDTQYF. In DNA form, the CDR3 reads TGTGCCAGCAGTGTTATTCTCTTCCTAGATACGCAGTATTTT.

The chain employs TRBV27 and TRBJ2-7; the match to TRBD2 covers 9 bases. Trimming at V came to 10 bases and at J to 2 bases, leaving 3 bases not matched to a gene. There are 12 residues in the CDR3. The germline V gene encodes CDR1 MNHEY and CDR2 SMNVEV (reference sequence). The CDR3 region is CATGLAAYEQYF. The CDR3 nucleotides are TGTGCCACGGGACTAGCCGCCTACGAGCAGTACTTC.

The chain carries TRBV6-5 and TRBJ2-3; 9 bases align to TRBD2. From germline, CDR1 is MNHEY and CDR2 SVGAGI. This CDR3 contains 14 residues. V lost 7 bases to trimming and J lost 2 bases; unmatched junction nucleotides: 4. The CDR3 DNA reads TGTGCCAGCAAAGGACTAGCGCACACAGATACGCAGTATTTT. It translates to CASKGLAHTDTQYF.

The chain employs TRBV7-6 and TRBJ2-7; TRBD2 might be the D (5 bases). The length of the CDR3 is 14 residues. Germline V gives CDR1 SGHVS, CDR2 FNYEAQ. V was clipped by 1 base and J by 2 bases, with 9 bases between them. CDR3 nucleotides: TGTGCCAGCAGCTTAGTATCCGGGACCTACGAGCAGTACTTC. Its protein product is CASSLVSGTYEQYF. The variable domain in full, with the rest retrieved from reference TRBV7-6 and TRBJ2-7, is GAGVSQSPRYKVTKRGQDVALRCDPISGHVSLYWYRQALGQGPEFLTYFNYEAQQDKSGLPNDRFSAERPEGSISTLTIQRTEQRDSAMYRCASSLVSGTYEQYFGPGTRLTVT.

V and J are TRBV5-5 and TRBJ1-4; D is uncertain. Trimming cost V 0 bases and J 3 bases, with 12 bases left between them. The CDR3 covers 16 residues. From germline, CDR1 is SGHKS and CDR2 YYEKEE (reference sequence). This chain's CDR3 is CASSLAVYSSNEKLFF. The CDR3 bases are TGTGCCAGCAGCTTGGCCGTATACAGTTCTAATGAAAAACTGTTTTTT.

The chain carries TRBV19 and TRBJ1-4; D may be TRBD1 (6 bases). Germline-derived CDR1 and CDR2 are LNHDA and SQIVND (reference sequence). The CDR3 runs 14 residues. The V end lost 7 bases, the J end lost 4 bases, and 13 bases lay between the germline ends. CDR3 DNA: TGTGCCAGTACCTTTCGACAGGTTAATGAAAAACTGTTTTTT. Amino acid sequence: CASTFRQVNEKLFF.

This clone was seen only once. V is TRBV18 and J is TRBJ2-1; TRBD2 matches 13 bases. The ends lost 3 bases at V and 5 bases at J; junction bases unmatched: 1. CDR1 and CDR2 (germline): KGHSH, LQKENI. The CDR3 is 15 residues long. In DNA form, the CDR3 reads TGTGCCAGCTCACCCGGACTAGCGGGGGACAATGAGCAGTTCTTC. Its translation: CASSPGLAGDNEQFF. Full variable domain (outside the CDR3, taken from reference TRBV18 and TRBJ2-1): NAGVMQNPRHLVRRRGQEARLRCSPMKGHSHVYWYRQLPEEGLKFMVYLQKENIIDESGMPKERFSAEFPKEGPSILRIQQVVRGDSAAYFCASSPGLAGDNEQFFGPGTRLTVL.

The chain is built from TRBV5-4 and TRBJ1-2; the match to TRBD1 covers 8 bases. The CDR3 totals 16 residues. Per the germline V gene, CDR1 is SGHNT and CDR2 is YYREEE (reference sequence). The junction had 15 bases not matched to a gene; V was cut back by 3 bases and J by 8 bases. The CDR3 bases are TGTGCCAGCAGCTCGGACCCGGGACAGGTTACGGGGGGCTACACCTTC. Its translation is CASSSDPGQVTGGYTF.

CDR3 amino acids: CASSMGQDEKLFF. For the CDR3, the DNA is TGCGCCAGTTCGATGGGGCAGGATGAAAAACTGTTTTTT. V is TRBV4-1 and J is TRBJ1-4; a possible D gene is TRBD1 (5 bases). The CDR3 contains 13 residues. CDR1 and CDR2 (germline): MGHRA, YSYEKL. V was cut by 9 bases and J by 6 bases, with 14 bases left in between.

The chain links TRBV28 to TRBJ1-5, with 8 bases matching TRBD1. V shed 5 bases, J shed 6 bases, and the junction held 6 bases outside the gene matches. The CDR3 is 14 residues long. Germline values: CDR1 MDHEN, CDR2 SYDVKM. The CDR3 sequence is CASSHDRGSQPQHF. CDR3 DNA sequence: TGTGCCAGCAGTCACGACAGGGGATCTCAGCCCCAGCATTTT.

This clone was picked up one time. The J gene is TRBJ1-5, the V gene TRBV18; maybe TRBD1 (6 bases). This CDR3 is built from 13 residues. V lost 5 bases to trimming and J lost 6 bases, with 11 bases between them. Per germline, CDR1 KGHSH and CDR2 LQKENI. The CDR3 region is CASSTGTAQPQHF. The CDR3 region has the DNA TGTGCCAGCTCAACAGGGACGGCTCAGCCCCAGCATTTT.

The chain joins TRBV7-6 to TRBJ2-3; possible D gene TRBD1, 6 bases. Between the trimmed V and J ends, which lost 5 bases and 0 bases, there was a span of 15 bases. CDR1 and CDR2 from the germline V gene are SGHVS and FNYEAQ. The CDR3 loop spans 16 amino acids. CDR3 coding DNA: TGTGCCAGCAGCCCACGTTACAGGGCTAGCACAGATACGCAGTATTTT. Its protein is CASSPRYRASTDTQYF.

The V call is TRBV11-3, the J call TRBJ2-7; 7 bases fit TRBD2. CDR1 and CDR2 from the germline V gene are SGHNT and YENEEA. The CDR3 totals 13 residues. Trimming at V came to 2 bases and at J to 4 bases, leaving 2 bases not matched to a gene. This chain's CDR3 is CASSLTGGYEQYF. In DNA, the CDR3 is TGTGCCAGCAGCTTAACGGGGGGATACGAGCAGTACTTC.

The table lists this clone with a count of one. DNA for the CDR3: TGTGCCAGCAGTACAGGGCCCTATGGCTACACCTTC. Translated, it gives CASSTGPYGYTF. The V gene is TRBV6-5, the J gene TRBJ1-2; TRBD1 might be the D (6 bases). The CDR3 is made up of 12 amino acids. Trimming cost V 5 bases and J 4 bases, with 8 bases left between them. Germline-derived CDR1 and CDR2 are MNHEY and SVGAGI.

The CDR3 DNA sequence: TGTGCCAGTAGTATAGCAGGCATAAATGGCTACACCTTC. Its translation: CASSIAGINGYTF. The chain links TRBV19 to TRBJ1-2; D is undetermined. CDR1 and CDR2 from the germline V gene are LNHDA and SQIVND (reference sequence). Trimming pared 1 base from V and 6 bases from J, leaving 9 bases between. The CDR3 length is 13 residues.

The rearrangement joins TRBV7-9 to TRBJ1-2; 8 positions match TRBD1. The CDR3 covers 16 residues. Germline V gene sequence: CDR1 SEHNR, CDR2 FQNEAQ (reference sequence). With 4 bases clipped from V and 4 bases from J, the junction kept 11 bases outside the gene matches. CDR3 DNA: TGTGCCAGCAGCTATGATTACGCAGGGGGCGGCTATGGCTACACCTTC. Amino acid sequence: CASSYDYAGGGYGYTF. Filled out from reference TRBV7-9 and TRBJ1-2, the complete variable domain reads DTGVSQNPRHKITKRGQNVTFRCDPISEHNRLYWYRQTLGQGPEFLTYFQNEAQLEKSRLLSDRFSAERPKGSFSTLEIQRTEQGDSAMYLCASSYDYAGGGYGYTFGSGTRLTVV.

V gene TRBV6-5 combines with J gene TRBJ2-5, with D uncertain. Trimming shortened V by 9 bases and J by 0 bases, and 8 bases separated the two germline ends. The CDR3 covers 12 residues. The germline CDR1 and CDR2 sequences are MNHEY and SVGAGI. CDR3 sequence: CASAKYQETQYF. The CDR3 DNA is TGTGCCAGTGCGAAGTACCAAGAGACCCAGTACTTC.

This chain joins TRBV5-1 and TRBJ1-3, with D maybe TRBD1 (6 bases). The CDR3 has 13 residues. The germline V gene encodes CDR1 SGHRS and CDR2 YFSETQ. V lost 4 bases to trimming and J lost 5 bases, with 10 bases between them. The CDR3 here is CASSPDSRNTIYF. The CDR3 bases are TGCGCCAGCAGCCCGGACAGTCGAAACACCATATATTTT.